The 2 T cell receptor beta chains listed next were all sequenced from one sample in a study of control samples from healthy donors and cancer patients. The table came from immunoSEQ multiplex PCR; TCRdb's copy has only in-frame clones and leaves some out. The data show 100,000 to 150,000 clones, roughly 90% seen once. The sequenced sample was blood. Source of these receptors: a man between 18 and 29 years old in good health.

This sequence joins TRBV24-1 and TRBJ2-7; D is undetermined. V dropped 4 bases and J dropped 0 bases, with 6 bases sitting between them. The CDR3 contains 13 residues. Germline values: CDR1 KGHDR, CDR2 SFDVKD. The CDR3 bases are TGTGCCACCAGTGACGGGCACTCCTACGAGCAGTACTTC. This encodes CATSDGHSYEQYF.

This clone occurred once. This rearrangement joins TRBV7-6 to TRBJ1-4; D possibly corresponds to TRBD1 (5 bases). V was cut by 5 bases and J by 7 bases, with 17 bases left in between. The germline V gene has CDR1 SGHVS and CDR2 FNYEAQ. The CDR3 sequence is 15 residues long. Here the CDR3 DNA reads TGTGCCAGCAGCCCTGAGGGGCTCAGGAGTGAAAAACTGTTTTTT. This sequence encodes CASSPEGLRSEKLFF.